The clone carrying this T cell receptor beta chain was seen a few times. The TCRbeta library was prepared with unique molecular identifiers. TCRdb processed the PCR reads anew with MiXCR; each CDR3 protein has one entry. Among tens of thousands of distinct CDR3 sequences, roughly 15% were seen once, and the ten largest hold about 20%. The data originate from a study of T-cell reconstitution after alpha-beta-depleted transplantation in children. Trimming left V 6 bases short and J 5 bases short, with 10 bases between. CDR3 size: 12 residues. The germline V gene encodes CDR1 SEHNR and CDR2 FQNEAQ (reference sequence).

The source was PBMCs, mostly from graft donor cells, collected 180 days after TCRalphabeta/CD19-depleted stem cell transplant. The receptor was derived from a male patient between 2 and 10 years old who had a stem cell transplant for acute lymphoblastic leukemia, so the T cells may come from the graft donor. The chain combines TRBV7-9 with TRBJ1-1; D unresolved. CDR3 bases: TGTGCCAGCAGGCTCGGAGCGACTGAAGCTTTCTTT. Translating it yields CASRLGATEAFF.